One sample yielded the 24 T cell receptor beta chains listed below, sequenced in a study of tumor-infiltrating lymphocytes in primary liver carcinoma. Co-extraction of both nucleic acids (RNA and DNA) used roughly 19-33 mg of unsorted bulk tissue. Reverse transcription of about 0.5 ug total RNA with a constant-region primer produced TCR beta cDNA. Sequencing libraries for TCR beta derived from three nested multiplex PCR rounds that used slightly modified ARM-PCR. The opening two PCR rounds, 10 cycles each, paired TRBV1-TRBV30 forward primers with a C-beta reverse primer. TCRdb reprocessed the multiplex PCR reads with MiXCR, giving one entry per CDR3 protein. The sample contains tens of thousands of distinct CDR3 sequences, approximately 70% of which appear only once. Sequencing input: liver tumor tissue from sampling region 1. Noted subset: tumor region T1, superior pole. The receptors here all came from a man aged 35-49 years with primary liver carcinoma and hepatitis B virus infection.

This clonotype appeared a single time. The conserved final phenylalanine or tryptophan is absent from the CDR3, which likely points to a read error. The V gene is TRBV4-1, the J gene TRBJ1-2; no clear D gene. Looked up from germline, CDR1 is MGHRA and CDR2 is YSYEKL. This CDR3 contains 14 residues. The CDR3 bases are TGCGCTAGCAGCCAAGTGACGGCTAACTATGGCTACACCCTC. Translated, it gives CASSQVTANYGYTL.

Points on this clonotype: One end of the junction does not line up with germline, which may come from a read error. The V call is TRBV6-1, the J call TRBJ2-5; weak D call: TRBD2 (5 bases). The germline gives CDR1 MNHNS, CDR2 SASEGT. The CDR3 contains 16 residues. CDR3 DNA sequence: TGTGTCAGCGGAACAACACCTAATGAATTTCGAGAGACCCAGTACTTC. It translates to CVSGTTPNEFRETQYF.

The rearrangement joins TRBV29-1 to TRBJ2-2; D is unresolved. With 6 bases removed from V and 12 bases from J, the gap between germline ends came to 11 bases. The CDR3 totals 10 residues. From germline, CDR1 is SQVTM and CDR2 ANQGSEA. This CDR3 is CSVRQGKLFF. As DNA, the CDR3 is TGCAGCGTGAGGCAAGGGAAGCTGTTTTTT.

This clonotype was picked up a small number of times. This sequence may be a read error, since a much larger clone differs from it by one base. The rearrangement joins TRBV10-3 to TRBJ2-1; possibly TRBD1 or TRBD2 for D (5 bases each). The CDR3 has 13 residues. V was shortened by 6 bases and J by 7 bases, with 13 bases between the two germline ends. Germline CDR1 and CDR2: ENHRY and SYGVKD. The DNA for the CDR3 is TGTGCCATCAGCCGTGGCAGGGAGAATGAGCAGTTCTTC. Residues: CAISRGRENEQFF.

About this clonotype itself: Compared with germline, one end of the junction differs, possibly owing to a read error. CDR3: CASNQGIRSYNEQFF. CDR3 in DNA: TGTGCCAGCAACCAAGGTATTAGGTCCTACAATGAGCAGTTCTTC. The gene calls are TRBV14 and TRBJ2-1, with D unresolved. CDR1 and CDR2 (germline): SGHDN, FVKESK. The CDR3 has 15 amino acids.

Comment on this clonotype: Its ends do not fully match the called genes, so a read error is possible. The rearrangement uses TRBV5-4 and TRBJ2-5, with TRBD1 matching over 7 bases. In germline, CDR1 is SGHNT, CDR2 YYREEE (reference sequence). This CDR3 region has 14 residues. The CDR3 reads CTSSRTGEWETQYF. The CDR3 bases are TGTACCAGCAGCCGAACAGGGGAATGGGAGACCCAGTACTTC.

In the case of this clonotype: At one of its ends the junction is not consistent with the germline gene, which may arise from a read error. The CDR3 DNA sequence: TGTGCCAGCAGCTCGGACATTGGCTACGTGCAGTACTTC. This encodes CASSSDIGYVQYF. The V gene is TRBV5-6, the J gene TRBJ2-7, with D perhaps TRBD1 (5 bases). From germline, CDR1 is SGHDT and CDR2 YYEEEE. The CDR3 covers 13 residues. Combining the CDR3 with reference TRBV5-6 and TRBJ2-7 gives the whole variable domain DAGVTQSPTHLIKTRGQQVTLRCSPKSGHDTVSWYQQALGQGPQFIFQYYEEEERQRGNFPDRFSGHQFPNYSSELNVNALLLGDSALYLCASSSDIGYVQYFGPGTRLTVT.

The chain employs TRBV11-1 and TRBJ2-5; TRBD2 is a possible D gene (5 bases). The CDR3 has 19 amino acids. Germline lookup yields CDR1 SGHAT and CDR2 FQDESV (reference sequence). Trimming removed 5 bases at V and 1 base at J, with 26 bases between. CDR3 sequence reads: CASSLPPEVRKDLQETQYF. The CDR3 DNA is TGTGCCAGCAGCCTGCCCCCGGAGGTCAGGAAGGACCTCCAAGAGACCCAGTACTTC.

Details on this clonotype: This clone may be a read error of a much larger clone one base away. This chain joins TRBV5-1 and TRBJ1-4; tentative D call: TRBD1 (6 bases). The germline gives CDR1 SGHRS, CDR2 YFSETQ. V lost 4 bases and J 8 bases, leaving 18 bases between the germline ends. This CDR3 region has 15 residues. The CDR3 sequence is CASSTGTRMGEKLFF. CDR3 nucleotide sequence: TGCGCCAGCAGCACCGGGACAAGGATGGGGGAAAAACTGTTTTTT.

On this clonotype itself: A much larger clone sits a single nucleotide away, making a read error possible. The rearrangement joins TRBV5-1 to TRBJ2-5, with D possibly being TRBD2 (7 bases). The germline gives CDR1 SGHRS, CDR2 YFSETQ. Trimming cost V 4 bases and J 8 bases, with 21 bases left between them. CDR3 length: 15 amino acids. The CDR3 sequence: CASSPQGLTGGTQYF. The CDR3 nucleotides are TGCGCCAGCAGCCCACAGGGACTAACGGGAGGTACCCAGTACTTC.

The chain joins TRBV10-3 to TRBJ2-2; D uncertain. From germline, CDR1 is ENHRY and CDR2 SYGVKD. The CDR3 runs to 14 residues. V was shortened by 4 bases and J by 11 bases, with 17 bases between the two germline ends. CDR3 DNA sequence: TGTGCCATCAGTGGGCCTACCGGGTTCGAAGAGCTGTTTTTT. Its translation is CAISGPTGFEELFF.

As to this clonotype: It is likely a read error, because the conserved phenylalanine at the end of the CDR3 is missing. The chain links TRBV7-8 to TRBJ2-2; perhaps TRBD2 as D (5 bases). Germline V CDR1 and CDR2: SGHVS, FQNEAQ. The CDR3 loop spans 15 amino acids. CDR3: CASRMRAVNTGELFL. The CDR3 DNA sequence: TGTGCCAGCCGCATGAGGGCGGTGAACACCGGGGAACTGTTTCTT.

This clonotype has ten or more counts. The CDR3 DNA reads TGTGCCAGCAGTGACGGACAAGACTATGGCTACACCTTC. This encodes CASSDGQDYGYTF. The chain recombines TRBV2 with TRBJ1-2; tentatively, D is TRBD1 (5 bases). The germline V gene has CDR1 SNHLY and CDR2 FYNNEI. This CDR3 has 13 amino acids. The V end was cut by 3 bases, the J end by 3 bases, with 8 bases between.

As to this clonotype: One end of the junction fails to match germline, which may point to a read error. This chain joins TRBV6-5 and TRBJ1-1; D ambiguous. The CDR3 loop spans 14 amino acids. The germline V gene encodes CDR1 MNHEY and CDR2 SVGAGI. Here the CDR3 reads CASSYSRVKTEAFF. The CDR3 DNA reads as TGTGCCAGCAGTTACTCGCGGGTTAAAACTGAAGCCTTCTTT.

V usage is TRBV12-3 or TRBV12-4 and J usage is TRBJ2-1, with 7 bases matching TRBD2. J gave up 10 bases and V 9 bases, and 24 bases lay outside the gene matches. The CDR3 has 17 residues. CDR3 protein: CASTMDWGGLTGEEQFF. CDR3 bases: TGTGCCAGTACCATGGACTGGGGGGGTCTGACTGGGGAAGAGCAGTTCTTC.

Of note for this clonotype: Sequence at one end of the junction differs from germline and may be a read error. CDR3 DNA sequence: TGCGCCAGCAGTGACCCGGGACATGGGATCTACGAGCAGTACTTT. It encodes CASSDPGHGIYEQYF. The V call is TRBV10-1, the J call TRBJ2-7; D is perhaps TRBD1 (6 bases). This CDR3 contains 15 residues. The germline CDR1 and CDR2 sequences are WNHNN and SYGVQD (reference sequence).

This clonotype turned up a few times. A much larger clonotype is one base distant, so this may be a read error. The V call is TRBV5-4, the J call TRBJ2-6, with TRBD1 identical over 7 bases. Germline CDR1 reads SGHNT; CDR2 reads YYREEE (reference sequence). This CDR3 has 15 amino acids. The CDR3 nucleotides read TGTGCCAGCAGCCTGACAGGGCTTGGGGCCAACGCCCTGACTTTC. Translating gives CASSLTGLGANALTF.

The sample holds one count of this clonotype. One junction end does not reproduce the germline sequence, and a read error may be involved. The J gene is TRBJ1-6, the V gene TRBV6-6; TRBD1 matches at 9 bases. The CDR3 is 14 residues long. Germline CDR1 MNHNY, CDR2 SVGAGI (reference sequence). Here the CDR3 reads CASRVGQGISRLHF. CDR3 DNA: TGTGCCAGCAGAGTGGGACAGGGAATTTCACGCCTCCACTTT.

The chain carries TRBV20-1 and TRBJ1-1; D gene uncertain. Germline V gives CDR1 DFQATT, CDR2 SNEGSKA (reference sequence). The CDR3 has 15 amino acids. Trimming stripped 0 bases from V and 3 bases from J, with 14 bases between. The CDR3 sequence: CSARDHKYPYTEAFF. The DNA of the CDR3 is TGCAGTGCTAGAGATCATAAGTATCCATACACTGAAGCTTTCTTT.

This rearrangement joins TRBV4-2 to TRBJ2-3; 10 bases line up with TRBD2. Germline V gene sequence: CDR1 LGHNA, CDR2 YNFKEQ. This CDR3 has 17 amino acids. This CDR3 reads CDNSQDEGAGGVDTQYF. The CDR3, as DNA: TGTGACAACAGCCAAGATGAGGGAGCGGGAGGGGTAGATACGCAGTATTTT.

On this clonotype: Possible read error: a much larger clone is one base away. V gene TRBV20-1 combines with J gene TRBJ2-6, with D perhaps matching TRBD1 (6 bases). The CDR3 has 15 amino acids. From germline, CDR1 is DFQATT and CDR2 SNEGSKA (reference sequence). CDR3 DNA: TGCAGTGTGTCCAGGGGTGGGTCTGGGGCCAACGTCATGACTTTC. Protein product: CSVSRGGSGANVMTF.

In this sample, this clonotype turned up many times. The chain's CDR3 is CASSLSWGSGAGNTIYF. For the CDR3, the DNA is TGCGCCAGCAGCCTCTCATGGGGATCAGGGGCTGGAAACACCATATATTTT. The J gene is TRBJ1-3, the V gene TRBV5-1; perhaps TRBD1 as D (6 bases). V was pared by 4 bases and J by 2 bases, with 19 bases between. The CDR3 has 17 amino acids. The germline V gene has CDR1 SGHRS and CDR2 YFSETQ.

Comments on this clonotype: The final CDR3 position lacks the conserved phenylalanine or tryptophan, pointing to a likely read error. V and J are TRBV4-2 and TRBJ2-3; 8 nucleotides line up with TRBD1. V gave up 3 bases and J gave up 4 bases; unmatched junction bases: 9. Germline CDR1 and CDR2: LGHNA and YNFKEQ. This CDR3 spans 16 amino acids. DNA of the CDR3: TGTGCCAGCAGCCATGAACAGGGGGTTGAGCCAGATACGCAGTATTAT. Translation: CASSHEQGVEPDTQYY.

This sequence joins TRBV6-2 or TRBV6-3 and TRBJ2-7, with 7 bases that match TRBD2. CDR1 and CDR2 (germline): MNHEY, SVGEGT. The CDR3 totals 14 residues. V lost 5 bases and J lost 6; bases outside the gene matches: 10. The CDR3 protein is CASSLTSGNPEQYF. The CDR3 nucleotides are TGTGCCAGCAGTCTGACAAGCGGGAATCCCGAGCAGTACTTC.